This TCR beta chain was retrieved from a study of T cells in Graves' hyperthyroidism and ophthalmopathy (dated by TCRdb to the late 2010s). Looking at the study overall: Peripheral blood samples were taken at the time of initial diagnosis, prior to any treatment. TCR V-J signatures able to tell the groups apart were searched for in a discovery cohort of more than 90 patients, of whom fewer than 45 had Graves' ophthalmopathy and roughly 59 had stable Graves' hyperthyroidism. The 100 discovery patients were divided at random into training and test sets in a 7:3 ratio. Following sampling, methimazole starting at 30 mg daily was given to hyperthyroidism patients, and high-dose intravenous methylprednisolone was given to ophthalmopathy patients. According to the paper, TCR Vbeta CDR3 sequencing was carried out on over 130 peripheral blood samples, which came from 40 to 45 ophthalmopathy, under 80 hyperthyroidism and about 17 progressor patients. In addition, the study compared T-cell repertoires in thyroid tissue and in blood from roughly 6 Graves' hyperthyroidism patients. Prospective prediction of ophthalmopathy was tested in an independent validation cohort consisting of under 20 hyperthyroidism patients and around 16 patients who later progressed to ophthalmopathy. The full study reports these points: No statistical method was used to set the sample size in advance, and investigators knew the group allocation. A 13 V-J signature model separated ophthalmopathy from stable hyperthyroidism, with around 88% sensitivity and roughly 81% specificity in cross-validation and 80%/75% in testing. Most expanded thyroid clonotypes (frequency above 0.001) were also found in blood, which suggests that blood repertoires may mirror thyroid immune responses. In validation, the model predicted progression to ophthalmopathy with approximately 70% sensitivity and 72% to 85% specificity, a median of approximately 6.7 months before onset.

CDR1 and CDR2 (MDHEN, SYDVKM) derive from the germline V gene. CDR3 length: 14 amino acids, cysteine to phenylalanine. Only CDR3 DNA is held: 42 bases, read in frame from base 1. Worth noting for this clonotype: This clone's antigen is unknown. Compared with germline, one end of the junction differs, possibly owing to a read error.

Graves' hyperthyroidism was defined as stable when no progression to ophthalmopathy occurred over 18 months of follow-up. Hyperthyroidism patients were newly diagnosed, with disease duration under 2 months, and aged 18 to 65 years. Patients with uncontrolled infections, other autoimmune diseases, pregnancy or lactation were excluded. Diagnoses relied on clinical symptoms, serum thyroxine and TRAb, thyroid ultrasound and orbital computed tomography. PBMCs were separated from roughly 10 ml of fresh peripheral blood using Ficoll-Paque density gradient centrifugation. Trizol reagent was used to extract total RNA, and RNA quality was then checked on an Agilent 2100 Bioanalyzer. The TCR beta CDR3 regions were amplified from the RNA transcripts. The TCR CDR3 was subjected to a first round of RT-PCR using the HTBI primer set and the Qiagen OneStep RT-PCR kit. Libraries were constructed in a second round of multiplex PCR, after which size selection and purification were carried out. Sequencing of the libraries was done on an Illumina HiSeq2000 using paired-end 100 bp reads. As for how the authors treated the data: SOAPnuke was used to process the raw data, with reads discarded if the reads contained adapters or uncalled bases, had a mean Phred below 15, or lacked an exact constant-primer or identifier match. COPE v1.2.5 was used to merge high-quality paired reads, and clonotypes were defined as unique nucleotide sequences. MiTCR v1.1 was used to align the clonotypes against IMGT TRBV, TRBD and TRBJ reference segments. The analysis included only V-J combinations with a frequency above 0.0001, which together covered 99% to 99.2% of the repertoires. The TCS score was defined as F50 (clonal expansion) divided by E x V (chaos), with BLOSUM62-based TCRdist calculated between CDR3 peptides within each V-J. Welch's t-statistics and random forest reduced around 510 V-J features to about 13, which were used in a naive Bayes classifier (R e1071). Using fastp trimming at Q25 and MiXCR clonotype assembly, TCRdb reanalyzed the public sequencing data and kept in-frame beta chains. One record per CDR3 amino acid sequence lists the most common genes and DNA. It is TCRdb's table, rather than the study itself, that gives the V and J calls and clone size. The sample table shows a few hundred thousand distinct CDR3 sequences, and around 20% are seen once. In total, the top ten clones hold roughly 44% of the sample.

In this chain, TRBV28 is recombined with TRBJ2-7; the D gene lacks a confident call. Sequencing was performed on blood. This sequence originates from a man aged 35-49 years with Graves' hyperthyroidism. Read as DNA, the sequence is TGTGCCAGCAGTTTATCGCTGAAGGGATACGGGCAGTACTTC. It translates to CASSLSLKGYGQYF.